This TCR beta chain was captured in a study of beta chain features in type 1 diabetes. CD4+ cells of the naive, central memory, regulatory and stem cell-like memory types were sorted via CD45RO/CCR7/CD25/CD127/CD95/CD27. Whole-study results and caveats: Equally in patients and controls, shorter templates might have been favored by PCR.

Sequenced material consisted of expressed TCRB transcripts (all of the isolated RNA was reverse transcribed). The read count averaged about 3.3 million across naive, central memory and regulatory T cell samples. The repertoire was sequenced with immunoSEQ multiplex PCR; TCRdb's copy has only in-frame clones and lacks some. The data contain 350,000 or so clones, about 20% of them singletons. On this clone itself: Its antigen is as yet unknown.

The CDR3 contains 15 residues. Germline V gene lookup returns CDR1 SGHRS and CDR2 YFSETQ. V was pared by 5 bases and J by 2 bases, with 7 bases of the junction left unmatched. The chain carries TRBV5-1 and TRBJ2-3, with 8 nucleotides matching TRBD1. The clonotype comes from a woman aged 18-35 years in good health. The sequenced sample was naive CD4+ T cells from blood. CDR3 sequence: CASRLGTGFTDTQYF. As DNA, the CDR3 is TGCGCCAGCAGATTAGGGACAGGCTTCACAGATACGCAGTATTTT.